This entry concerns a single TCR beta chain. The sample originates from a study of human thymus T cells. TCRdb keeps only in-frame clones here, not all; method: immunoSEQ multiplex PCR. The sample has 35,000 to 55,000 clones; approximately 95% are singletons. This CDR3 is built from 15 residues. The V end was cut by 7 bases, the J end by 0 bases, with 13 bases between. Germline V CDR1 and CDR2: SNHLY, FYNNEI. This chain joins TRBV2 and TRBJ1-3; the D gene is possibly TRBD1 (5 bases). The receptor's source is a boy less than two years old with a congenital heart defect but otherwise immunologically healthy. The specimen was blood. CDR3 nucleotides: TGTGCCAGCAAGGTCGGGGGTGACTCTGGAAACACCATATATTTT. Protein sequence: CASKVGGDSGNTIYF.